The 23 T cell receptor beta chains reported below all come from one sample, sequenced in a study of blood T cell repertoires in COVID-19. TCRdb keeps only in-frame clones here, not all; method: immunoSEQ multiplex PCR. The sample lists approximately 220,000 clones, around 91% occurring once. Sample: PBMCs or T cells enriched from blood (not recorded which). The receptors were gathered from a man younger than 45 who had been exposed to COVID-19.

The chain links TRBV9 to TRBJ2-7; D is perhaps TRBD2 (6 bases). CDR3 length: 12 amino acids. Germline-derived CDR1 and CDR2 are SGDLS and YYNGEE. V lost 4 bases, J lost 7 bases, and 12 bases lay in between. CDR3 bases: TGTGCCAGCAGCCTCGACGCGGGGGAGCAGTACTTC. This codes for CASSLDAGEQYF.

CDR3: CASSFGGAREQFF. CDR3 nucleotide sequence: TGTGCCAGCAGTTTTGGAGGTGCTCGCGAGCAGTTCTTC. The chain couples TRBV27 to TRBJ2-1, with D perhaps matching TRBD2 (5 bases). The CDR3 totals 13 residues. V was trimmed by 3 bases and J by 10 bases, leaving 13 bases between them. The germline V gene has CDR1 MNHEY and CDR2 SMNVEV (reference sequence).

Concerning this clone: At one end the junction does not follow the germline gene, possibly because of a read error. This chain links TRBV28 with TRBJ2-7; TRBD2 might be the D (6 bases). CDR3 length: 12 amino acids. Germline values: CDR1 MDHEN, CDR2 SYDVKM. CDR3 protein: CASRAIGTPLSF. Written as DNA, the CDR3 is TGTGCCAGCAGGGCCATAGGGACTCCCTTGAGCTTC. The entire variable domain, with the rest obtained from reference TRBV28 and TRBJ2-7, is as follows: DVKVTQSSRYLVKRTGEKVFLECVQDMDHENMFWYRQDPGLGLRLIYFSYDVKMKEKGDIPEGYSVSREKKERFSLILESASTNQTSMYLCASRAIGTPLSFGPGTRLTVT.

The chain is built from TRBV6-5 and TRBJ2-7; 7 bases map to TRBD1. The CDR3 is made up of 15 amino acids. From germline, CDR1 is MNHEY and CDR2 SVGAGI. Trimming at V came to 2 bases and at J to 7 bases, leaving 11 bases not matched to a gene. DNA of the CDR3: TGTGCCAGCAGTTACCGCCCGCAGGGGGTCGGGGAGCAGTACTTC. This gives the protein CASSYRPQGVGEQYF.

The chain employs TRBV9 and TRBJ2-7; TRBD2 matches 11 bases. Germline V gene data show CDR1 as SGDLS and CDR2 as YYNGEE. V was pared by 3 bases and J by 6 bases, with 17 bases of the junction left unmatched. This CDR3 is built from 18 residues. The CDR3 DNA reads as TGTGCCAGCAGCGAGGGGATAGGGACTAGCGGAATCGTGGTCGAGCAGTACTTC. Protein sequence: CASSEGIGTSGIVVEQYF.

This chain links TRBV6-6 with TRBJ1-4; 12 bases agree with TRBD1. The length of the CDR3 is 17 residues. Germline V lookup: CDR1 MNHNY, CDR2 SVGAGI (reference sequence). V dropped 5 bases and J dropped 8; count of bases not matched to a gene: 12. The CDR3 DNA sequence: TGTGCCAGCAGTCTCCGGGACAGGGGGCTCCCGGCGGAAAAACTGTTTTTT. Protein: CASSLRDRGLPAEKLFF.

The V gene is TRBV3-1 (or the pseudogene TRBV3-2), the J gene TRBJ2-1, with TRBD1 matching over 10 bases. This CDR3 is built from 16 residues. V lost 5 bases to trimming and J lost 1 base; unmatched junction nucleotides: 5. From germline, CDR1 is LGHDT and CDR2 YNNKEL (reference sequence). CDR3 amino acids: CASSYGQGVSYNEQFF. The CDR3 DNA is TGTGCCAGCAGCTACGGACAGGGGGTGTCCTACAATGAGCAGTTCTTC.

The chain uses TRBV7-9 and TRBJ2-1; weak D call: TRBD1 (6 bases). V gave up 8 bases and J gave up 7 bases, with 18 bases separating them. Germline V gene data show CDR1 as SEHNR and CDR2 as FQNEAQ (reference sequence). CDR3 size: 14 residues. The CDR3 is CASRAGESWNEQFF. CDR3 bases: TGTGCCAGCCGAGCAGGGGAGTCTTGGAATGAGCAGTTCTTC.

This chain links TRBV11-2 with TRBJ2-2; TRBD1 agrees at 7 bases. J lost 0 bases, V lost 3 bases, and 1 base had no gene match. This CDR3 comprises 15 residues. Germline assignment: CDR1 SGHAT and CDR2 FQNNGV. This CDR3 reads CASSLTGPNTGELFF. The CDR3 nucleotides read TGTGCCAGCAGCTTGACAGGGCCGAACACCGGGGAGCTGTTTTTT.

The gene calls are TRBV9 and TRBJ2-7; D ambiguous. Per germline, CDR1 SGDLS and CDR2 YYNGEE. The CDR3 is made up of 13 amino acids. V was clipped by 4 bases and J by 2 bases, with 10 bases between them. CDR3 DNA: TGTGCCAGCAGCCCAACCCCGGCCTACGAGCAGTACTTC. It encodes CASSPTPAYEQYF.

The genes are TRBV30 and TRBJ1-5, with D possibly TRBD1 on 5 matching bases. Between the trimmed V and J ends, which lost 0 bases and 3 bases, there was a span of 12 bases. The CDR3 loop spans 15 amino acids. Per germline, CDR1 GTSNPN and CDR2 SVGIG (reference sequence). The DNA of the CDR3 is TGTGCCTGGAGTGTAGACAGCTCAAACAATCAGCCCCAGCATTTT. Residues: CAWSVDSSNNQPQHF.

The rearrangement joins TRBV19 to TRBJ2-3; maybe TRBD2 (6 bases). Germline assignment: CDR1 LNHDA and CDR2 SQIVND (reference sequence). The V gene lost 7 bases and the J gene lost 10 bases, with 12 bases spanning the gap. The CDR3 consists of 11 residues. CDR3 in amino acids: CASIGGGSQYF. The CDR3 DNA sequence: TGTGCCAGTATTGGGGGAGGATCGCAGTATTTT.

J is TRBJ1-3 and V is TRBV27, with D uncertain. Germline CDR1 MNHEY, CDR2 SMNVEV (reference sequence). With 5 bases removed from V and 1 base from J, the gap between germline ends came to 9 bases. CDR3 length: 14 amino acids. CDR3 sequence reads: CASSPARSGNTIYF. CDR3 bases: TGTGCCAGCAGTCCCGCGCGGTCTGGAAACACCATATATTTT.

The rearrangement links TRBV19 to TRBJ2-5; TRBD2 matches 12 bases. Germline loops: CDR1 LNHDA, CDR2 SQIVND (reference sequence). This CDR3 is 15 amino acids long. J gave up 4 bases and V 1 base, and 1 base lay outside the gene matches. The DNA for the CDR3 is TGTGCCAGTAGTATAGGACTAGCGGGGGTAGAGACCCAGTACTTC. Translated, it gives CASSIGLAGVETQYF.

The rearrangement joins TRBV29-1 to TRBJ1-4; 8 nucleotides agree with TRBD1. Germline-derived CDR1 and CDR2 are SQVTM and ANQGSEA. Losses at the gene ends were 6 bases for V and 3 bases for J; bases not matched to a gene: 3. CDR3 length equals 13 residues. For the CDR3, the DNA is TGCAGCGTAATACAGGGGGCTAATGAAAAACTGTTTTTT. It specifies CSVIQGANEKLFF.

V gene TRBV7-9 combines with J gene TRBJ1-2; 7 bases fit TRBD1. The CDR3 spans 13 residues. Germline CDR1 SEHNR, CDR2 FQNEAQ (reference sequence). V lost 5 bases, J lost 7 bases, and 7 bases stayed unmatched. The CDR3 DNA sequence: TGTGCCAGCAGCCCACAGGGGCGGGGTGGCTACACCTTC. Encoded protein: CASSPQGRGGYTF.

In nucleotides, the CDR3 is TGTGCCAGCAGCTTAGATAGCGGAACCACAGATACGCAGTATTTT. Amino acid sequence: CASSLDSGTTDTQYF. This rearrangement joins TRBV11-2 to TRBJ2-3, with D possibly TRBD2 on 6 matching bases. The CDR3 loop spans 15 amino acids. Trimming removed 0 bases at V and 2 bases at J, with 9 bases between. Germline assignment: CDR1 SGHAT and CDR2 FQNNGV.

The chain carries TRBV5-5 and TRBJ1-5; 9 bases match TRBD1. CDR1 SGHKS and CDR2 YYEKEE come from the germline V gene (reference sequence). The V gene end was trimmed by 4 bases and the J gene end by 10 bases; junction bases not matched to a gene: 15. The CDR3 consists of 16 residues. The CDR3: CASSARPGDRVSPQHF. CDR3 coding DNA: TGTGCCAGCAGCGCCCGTCCGGGGGACAGGGTGAGTCCCCAGCATTTT. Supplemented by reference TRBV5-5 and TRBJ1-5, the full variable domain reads DAGVTQSPTHLIKTRGQQVTLRCSPISGHKSVSWYQQVLGQGPQFIFQYYEKEERGRGNFPDRFSARQFPNYSSELNVNALLLGDSALYLCASSARPGDRVSPQHFGDGTRLSIL.

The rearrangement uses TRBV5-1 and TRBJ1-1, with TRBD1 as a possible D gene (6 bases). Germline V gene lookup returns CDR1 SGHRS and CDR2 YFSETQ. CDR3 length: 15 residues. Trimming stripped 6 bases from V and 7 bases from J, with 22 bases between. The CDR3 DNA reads TGCGCCAGCACTATGGGGATCACAGGGACAAGTGAAGCTTTCTTT. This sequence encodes CASTMGITGTSEAFF.

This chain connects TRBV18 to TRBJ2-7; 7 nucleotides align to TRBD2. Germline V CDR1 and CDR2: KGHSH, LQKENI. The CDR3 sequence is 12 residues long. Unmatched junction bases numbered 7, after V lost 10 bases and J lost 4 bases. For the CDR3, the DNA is TGTGCCACCTCGTCGGGAGGATACGAGCAGTACTTC. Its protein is CATSSGGYEQYF.

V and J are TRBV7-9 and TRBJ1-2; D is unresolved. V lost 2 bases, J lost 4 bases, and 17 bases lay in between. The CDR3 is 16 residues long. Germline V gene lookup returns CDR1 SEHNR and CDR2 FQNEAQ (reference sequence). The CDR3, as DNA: TGTGCCAGCAGCTTATCGACGGGGTTTTACCGCTATGGCTACACCTTC. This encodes CASSLSTGFYRYGYTF.

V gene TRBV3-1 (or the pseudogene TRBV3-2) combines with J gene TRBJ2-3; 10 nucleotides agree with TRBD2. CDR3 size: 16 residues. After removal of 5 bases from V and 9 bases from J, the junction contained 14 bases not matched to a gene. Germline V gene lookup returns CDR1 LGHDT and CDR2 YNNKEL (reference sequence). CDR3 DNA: TGTGCCAGCAGCTTACGAAGCGGGGGGGCGAGCGGAACGCAGTATTTT. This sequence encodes CASSLRSGGASGTQYF.

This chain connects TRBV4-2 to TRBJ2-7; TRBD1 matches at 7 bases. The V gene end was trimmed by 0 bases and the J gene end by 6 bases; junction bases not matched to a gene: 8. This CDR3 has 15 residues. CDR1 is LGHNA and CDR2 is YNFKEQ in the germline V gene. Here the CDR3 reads CASSQEERGQVEQYF. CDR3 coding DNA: TGTGCCAGCAGCCAAGAGGAAAGGGGGCAGGTCGAGCAGTACTTC.